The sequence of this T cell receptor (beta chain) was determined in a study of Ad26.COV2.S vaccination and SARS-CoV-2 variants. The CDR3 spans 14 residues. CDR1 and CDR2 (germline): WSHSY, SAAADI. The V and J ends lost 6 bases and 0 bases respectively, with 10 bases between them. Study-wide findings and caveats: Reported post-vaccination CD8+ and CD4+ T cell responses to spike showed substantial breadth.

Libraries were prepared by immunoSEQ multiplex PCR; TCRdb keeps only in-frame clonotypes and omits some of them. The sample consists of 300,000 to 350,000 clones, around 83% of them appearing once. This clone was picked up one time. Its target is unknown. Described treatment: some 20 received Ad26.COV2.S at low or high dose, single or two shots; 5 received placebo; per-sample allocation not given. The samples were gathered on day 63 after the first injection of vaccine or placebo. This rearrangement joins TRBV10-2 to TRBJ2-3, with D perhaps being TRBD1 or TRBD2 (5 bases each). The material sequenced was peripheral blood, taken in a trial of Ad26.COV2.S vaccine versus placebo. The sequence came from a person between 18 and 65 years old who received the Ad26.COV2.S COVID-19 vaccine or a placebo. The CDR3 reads CASRPGRSTDTQYF. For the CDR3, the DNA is TGCGCCAGCAGACCGGGACGAAGCACAGATACGCAGTATTTT.